The sequence of this T cell receptor (beta chain) was determined in a study of vaccination and CD4 T cells after COVID-19. Overall study context: Convalescents were six males and four females, two of them Hispanic.

Documented treatment: roughly 10-day PBMC culture with coronavirus spike peptide pools or control peptides (ViraFEST assay). To note about this clonotype: Its specificity is not known.

Sequenced with the Oncomine TCR Beta short-read assay was DNA taken from cultured CD4+ T cells. TCRdb itself ran the PCR reads through MiXCR, one entry per CDR3 protein. The data show roughly 20,000 distinct CDR3 sequences, with over 50% seen just once and about 10% held by the top ten. The germline gives CDR1 MNHEY, CDR2 SVGEGT. Unmatched junction bases numbered 18, after V lost 5 bases and J lost 3 bases. The length of the CDR3 is 18 residues. The V and J genes are TRBV6-2 or TRBV6-3 and TRBJ1-1; 7 bases line up with TRBD1. This sequence was found in a human donor who had recovered from COVID-19. Sequencing input: CD4+ T cells from blood, cultured in vitro. Written as DNA, the CDR3 is TGTGCCAGCAGTCAAAACCCCAGGACAGGTGCTAGAGACACTGAAGCTTTCTTT. As protein: CASSQNPRTGARDTEAFF.